The 21 T cell receptor beta chains below come from one sample, sequenced in a study of blood T cell repertoires in COVID-19. Generated by immunoSEQ multiplex PCR, the TCRdb table keeps only in-frame clones and is missing some. This table has fewer than 500,000 clones, 85% to 90% appearing once. The sample was PBMCs or T cells enriched from blood (not recorded which). The source is a man between 25 and 39 years old who had recovered from COVID-19.

The chain carries TRBV29-1 and TRBJ1-1; D is perhaps TRBD1 (6 bases). The CDR3 runs to 17 residues. V shed 4 bases and J shed 1 base, with 22 bases lying between them. Germline V gene lookup returns CDR1 SQVTM and CDR2 ANQGSEA. The chain's CDR3 is CSVVNSRLGHPNTEAFF. CDR3 in DNA: TGCAGCGTTGTGAATAGTAGACTGGGACACCCGAACACTGAAGCTTTCTTT.

V and J are TRBV15 and TRBJ1-4; a possible D gene is TRBD1 (5 bases). Trimming stripped 5 bases from V and 0 bases from J, with 13 bases between. The CDR3 totals 16 residues. Germline V gene data show CDR1 as LNHNV and CDR2 as YYDKDF (reference sequence). CDR3 DNA sequence: TGTGCCACCAGCCGTGGGGCAGCATCAACTAATGAAAAACTGTTTTTT. This sequence encodes CATSRGAASTNEKLFF.

The rearrangement uses TRBV3-1 (or the pseudogene TRBV3-2) and TRBJ2-7, with 8 nucleotides matching TRBD2. Unmatched junction bases numbered 14, after V lost 4 bases and J lost 3 bases. Looked up from germline, CDR1 is LGHDT and CDR2 is YNNKEL (reference sequence). The CDR3 has 17 amino acids. CDR3 in amino acids: CASSLYSGVAGNYEQYF. The CDR3 DNA sequence: TGTGCCAGCAGCCTCTACTCGGGGGTAGCGGGGAACTACGAGCAGTACTTC.

This clone was detected only once. This chain connects TRBV3-1 (or the pseudogene TRBV3-2) to TRBJ2-1; D remains ambiguous. Trimming pared 3 bases from V and 6 bases from J, leaving 9 bases between. Germline values: CDR1 LGHDT, CDR2 YNNKEL (reference sequence). The CDR3 spans 13 residues. The CDR3 DNA sequence: TGTGCCAGCAGCCAGTGGCCCCTCAATGAGCAGTTCTTC. Its protein is CASSQWPLNEQFF.

The chain carries TRBV29-1 and TRBJ2-7, with TRBD2 matching over 11 bases. This CDR3 comprises 13 residues. Germline CDR1 and CDR2: SQVTM and ANQGSEA. V shed 6 bases, J shed 2 bases, and the junction held 3 bases outside the gene matches. In DNA form, the CDR3 reads TGCAGCGTCGGACTAGCGGGTACCTACGAGCAGTACTTC. This codes for CSVGLAGTYEQYF.

CDR3 region: CASSLPGGVGNTIYF. CDR3 nucleotide sequence: TGTGCCAGCAGTCTACCGGGGGGGGTTGGAAACACCATATATTTT. The genes are TRBV28 and TRBJ1-3; a possible D gene is TRBD1 (5 bases). V dropped 5 bases and J dropped 3 bases, with 14 bases sitting between them. CDR3 size: 15 residues. The germline CDR1 and CDR2 sequences are MDHEN and SYDVKM.

The CDR3 here is CASSPSGTPNTEAFF. CDR3 DNA sequence: TGTGCCAGCAGTCCTTCCGGGACACCGAACACTGAAGCTTTCTTT. The chain carries TRBV27 and TRBJ1-1; D may be TRBD1 (6 bases). The CDR3 is 15 residues long. CDR1 and CDR2 from the germline V gene are MNHEY and SMNVEV (reference sequence). The ends were cut back, 5 bases at V and 1 base at J, with 14 bases in the middle.

The gene calls are TRBV29-1 and TRBJ2-5; 12 positions match TRBD2. V gave up 7 bases and J gave up 8 bases; unmatched junction bases: 2. Germline V gene data show CDR1 as SQVTM and CDR2 as ANQGSEA. The CDR3 covers 11 residues. In DNA, the CDR3 is TGCAGCGCGACTAGCGGGAGCACCCAGTACTTC. Translated, it gives CSATSGSTQYF.

The chain couples TRBV7-2 to TRBJ2-7; 9 bases map to TRBD2. J gave up 7 bases and V 3 bases, and 13 bases lay outside the gene matches. This CDR3 is 16 amino acids long. Per germline, CDR1 SGHTA and CDR2 FQGNSA. The CDR3 spells CASSFAGVAGAWEQYF. DNA of the CDR3: TGTGCCAGCAGCTTCGCGGGGGTAGCGGGGGCCTGGGAGCAGTACTTC.

The V and J genes are TRBV25-1 and TRBJ2-5; tentative D call: TRBD1 (5 bases). Germline CDR1 is MGHDK and CDR2 is SYGVNS. CDR3 length: 12 residues. V lost 4 bases and J lost 5, with 8 bases in between. CDR3 sequence reads: CASSAGMETQYF. The CDR3 bases are TGTGCCAGCAGTGCAGGGATGGAGACCCAGTACTTC. Together with reference TRBV25-1 and TRBJ2-5, the CDR3 gives the full variable domain: EADIYQTPRYLVIGTGKKITLECSQTMGHDKMYWYQQDPGMELHLIHYSYGVNSTEKGDLSSESTVSRIRTEHFPLTLESARPSHTSQYLCASSAGMETQYFGPGTRLLVL.

This chain links TRBV7-9 with TRBJ2-5; D might be TRBD2 (6 bases). CDR1 and CDR2 (germline): SEHNR, FQNEAQ (reference sequence). The CDR3 extends over 16 amino acids. V dropped 5 bases and J dropped 1 base, with 17 bases sitting between them. The CDR3 DNA is TGTGCCAGCAGCCCCGGGAGCGGAGGCCCCCAAGAGACCCAGTACTTC. It encodes CASSPGSGGPQETQYF.

V usage is TRBV18 and J usage is TRBJ2-5; D uncertain. There are 13 residues in the CDR3. Trimming removed 3 bases at V and 1 base at J, with 6 bases between. Germline-derived CDR1 and CDR2 are KGHSH and LQKENI. This CDR3 reads CASSPQVQETQYF. CDR3 DNA: TGTGCCAGCTCACCGCAGGTCCAAGAGACCCAGTACTTC.

V is TRBV28 and J is TRBJ1-5; 10 positions match TRBD1. In germline, CDR1 is MDHEN, CDR2 SYDVKM. Unmatched junction bases numbered 8, after V lost 6 bases and J lost 6 bases. This CDR3 spans 15 amino acids. The CDR3 protein is CASSWGDRGFQPQHF. Written as DNA, the CDR3 is TGTGCCAGCAGCTGGGGGGACAGGGGCTTTCAGCCCCAGCATTTT.

J is TRBJ1-2 and V is TRBV19, with D possibly matching TRBD1 (6 bases). V was cut by 4 bases and J by 6 bases, with 15 bases left in between. Germline V gene sequence: CDR1 LNHDA, CDR2 SQIVND (reference sequence). The CDR3 extends over 14 amino acids. CDR3: CASSTFAGGDGYTF. The CDR3 DNA reads TGTGCCAGTAGTACCTTCGCTGGGGGCGATGGCTACACCTTC.

The chain combines TRBV29-1 with TRBJ2-3; TRBD1 agrees at 9 bases. CDR1 and CDR2 (germline): SQVTM, ANQGSEA. This CDR3 is built from 13 residues. V shed 5 bases and J 4 bases; nucleotides not matched to a gene: 4. CDR3 sequence (DNA): TGCAGCGTTAGGGGACAGGGCTCAGATACGCAGTATTTT. As protein: CSVRGQGSDTQYF.

This chain links TRBV3-1 (or the pseudogene TRBV3-2) with TRBJ2-1; 8 bases are shared with TRBD2. This CDR3 region has 14 residues. Germline V gene sequence: CDR1 LGHDT, CDR2 YNNKEL (reference sequence). V dropped 4 bases and J dropped 3; count of bases not matched to a gene: 2. The chain's CDR3 is CASSPGLDYNEQFF. The CDR3 DNA reads as TGTGCCAGCAGCCCGGGACTAGACTACAATGAGCAGTTCTTC.

This clone appeared a single time. DNA for the CDR3: TGTGCCAGCAGTAAGACGGACAGGGGAATACACGAGCAGTACTTC. The encoded protein is CASSKTDRGIHEQYF. The chain employs TRBV6-6 and TRBJ2-7; 9 bases agree with TRBD1. V was pared by 5 bases and J by 5 bases, with 10 bases of the junction left unmatched. CDR1 and CDR2 from the germline V gene are MNHNY and SVGAGI (reference sequence). The CDR3 runs to 15 residues.

The V call is TRBV6-4, the J call TRBJ1-1; D remains ambiguous. Trimming removed 0 bases at V and 1 base at J, with 6 bases between. CDR1 and CDR2 from the germline V gene are MRHNA and SNTAGT. The CDR3 is made up of 14 amino acids. CDR3 sequence: CASSDSWRNTEAFF. CDR3 in DNA: TGTGCCAGCAGTGACTCCTGGAGGAACACTGAAGCTTTCTTT.

The chain links TRBV9 to TRBJ2-1; D gene ambiguous. The CDR3 extends over 16 amino acids. CDR1 and CDR2 (germline): SGDLS, YYNGEE. Trimming removed 0 bases from V and 3 bases from J, with 13 bases in between. The CDR3 coding sequence is TGTGCCAGCAGCGTAGGCACTACCTACCTCTACAATGAGCAGTTCTTC. Protein sequence: CASSVGTTYLYNEQFF.

The chain is built from TRBV30 and TRBJ1-2; a weak D match, TRBD1 (5 bases). Germline CDR1 is GTSNPN and CDR2 is SVGIG (reference sequence). The CDR3 runs to 16 residues. Trimming removed 4 bases from V and 0 bases from J, with 18 bases in between. The DNA of the CDR3 is TGTGCCTGGATTGCAAATGGGGCAGCAACTAACTATGGCTACACCTTC. The encoded protein is CAWIANGAATNYGYTF.

The chain uses TRBV27 and TRBJ1-1; no clear D. The CDR3 is 14 amino acids. CDR1 and CDR2 from the germline V gene are MNHEY and SMNVEV (reference sequence). V lost 6 bases to trimming and J lost 2 bases, with 13 bases between them. Written as DNA, the CDR3 is TGTGCCAGCAGCCTCGAGCGTGTCAACACTGAAGCTTTCTTT. Its translation: CASSLERVNTEAFF.